Shown below are 2 T cell receptor beta chains from a single sample sequenced in a study of OX40 agonist ivuxolimab in advanced cancers. Here immunoSEQ multiplex PCR was the method, and the copy in TCRdb shows in-frame clones only, minus some. Of 23,000 or so clones in the sample, over 80% were seen once. The sample here was CD4+ or CD8+ T cells sorted from blood, taken in a trial of the OX40 agonist ivuxolimab. The receptor source for this set is an adult with an advanced solid tumor such as melanoma, head and neck, liver or kidney cancer.

The genes are TRBV29-1 and TRBJ2-2; 11 positions match TRBD2. Losses at the gene ends were 2 bases for V and 3 bases for J; bases not matched to a gene: 14. Germline loops: CDR1 SQVTM, CDR2 ANQGSEA. The CDR3 contains 19 residues. CDR3 residues: CSVELTLAGGDLDTGELFF. The CDR3 nucleotides are TGCAGCGTTGAATTAACGCTAGCGGGGGGAGACCTTGACACCGGGGAGCTGTTTTTT.

J is TRBJ2-7 and V is TRBV6-5; 9 bases agree with TRBD1. There are 14 residues in the CDR3. J was trimmed by 2 bases and V by 3 bases; bases with no gene match: 2. From germline, CDR1 is MNHEY and CDR2 SVGAGI. The CDR3 loop reads CASSYGTGPYEQYF. CDR3 bases: TGTGCCAGCAGTTATGGGACAGGGCCCTACGAGCAGTACTTC.